The 15 T cell receptor beta chains reported below all come from one sample, sequenced in a study of CD8 T cells in Susac syndrome. Reverse transcription used roughly 0.5 to 1 ug RNA and random hexamers. TCRdb re-derived calls from the immunoSEQ multiplex PCR reads in MiXCR, one entry per CDR3 protein. The sample records roughly 190,000 distinct CDR3 sequences, approximately 96% being singletons. Material: CD4+ T cells from PBMCs. These receptor sequences come from a human donor with Susac syndrome.

The rearrangement joins TRBV19 to TRBJ1-1; D perhaps matches TRBD1 (5 bases). CDR3 length: 14 residues. Germline CDR1 and CDR2: LNHDA and SQIVND (reference sequence). With 5 bases removed from V and 5 bases from J, the gap between germline ends came to 15 bases. CDR3 in amino acids: CASSPRRGGTEAFF. For the CDR3, the DNA is TGTGCCAGTAGTCCCCGGAGGGGAGGGACTGAAGCTTTCTTT.

The genes are TRBV3-1 and TRBJ2-7, with 7 bases matching TRBD1. V lost 3 bases, J lost 6 bases, and 11 bases stayed unmatched. CDR1 is LGHDT, CDR2 YNNKEL, per germline (reference sequence). The CDR3 has 15 residues. In DNA form, the CDR3 reads TGTGCCAGCAGCCACGCCCCTGCAGGGGGATCCGAGCAGTACTTC. Translating gives CASSHAPAGGSEQYF.

The rearrangement joins TRBV20-1 to TRBJ1-6; 7 nucleotides align to TRBD1. J gave up 3 bases and V 4 bases, and 9 bases lay outside the gene matches. Germline V gene sequence: CDR1 DFQATT, CDR2 SNEGSKA (reference sequence). CDR3 length equals 16 residues. CDR3 protein: CSATRPGGFYNSPLHF. CDR3 DNA sequence: TGCAGTGCTACGCGCCCAGGGGGATTCTATAATTCACCCCTCCACTTT.

The gene calls are TRBV29-1 and TRBJ1-4; D unclear. Trimming took off 5 bases at V and 5 bases at J, with 3 bases between the two ends. Germline CDR1 and CDR2: SQVTM and ANQGSEA. The CDR3 loop spans 10 amino acids. In DNA, the CDR3 is TGCAGCGTTATGAATGAAAAACTGTTTTTT. Amino acid sequence: CSVMNEKLFF.

This chain connects TRBV5-1 to TRBJ2-7; D is perhaps TRBD2 (6 bases). The V end was cut by 5 bases, the J end by 0 bases, with 12 bases between. Germline lookup yields CDR1 SGHRS and CDR2 YFSETQ. The CDR3 is 14 amino acids. The CDR3 nucleotides are TGCGCCAGCAGAAGGACGGGGGTCTCCTACGAGCAGTACTTC. Amino acids: CASRRTGVSYEQYF.

The chain is built from TRBV28 and TRBJ2-2; D unclear. The CDR3 covers 14 residues. The V end was cut by 6 bases, the J end by 3 bases, with 11 bases between. Germline lookup yields CDR1 MDHEN and CDR2 SYDVKM. CDR3 coding DNA: TGTGCCAGCAGACCATCAGGCTACACCGGGGAGCTGTTTTTT. This gives the protein CASRPSGYTGELFF.

The genes are TRBV29-1 and TRBJ1-2; 10 bases match TRBD1. This CDR3 contains 11 residues. Per germline, CDR1 SQVTM and CDR2 ANQGSEA. The junction had 1 base not matched to a gene; V was cut back by 6 bases and J by 6 bases. CDR3 protein: CSVGTGDGYTF. As DNA, the CDR3 is TGCAGCGTCGGGACAGGGGATGGCTACACCTTC.

The V gene is TRBV28, the J gene TRBJ1-1; D might be TRBD1 (5 bases). The CDR3 consists of 13 residues. CDR1 and CDR2 from the germline V gene are MDHEN and SYDVKM. V was cut by 2 bases and J by 9 bases, with 13 bases left in between. The CDR3 coding sequence is TGTGCCAGCAGTTTAGATCGGGACTCCCAAGCTTTCTTT. Translation gives CASSLDRDSQAFF. The full variable domain, with the rest looked up from reference TRBV28 and TRBJ1-1, is DVKVTQSSRYLVKRTGEKVFLECVQDMDHENMFWYRQDPGLGLRLIYFSYDVKMKEKGDIPEGYSVSREKKERFSLILESASTNQTSMYLCASSLDRDSQAFFGQGTRLTVV.

J is TRBJ2-1 and V is TRBV12-3 or TRBV12-4; TRBD2 matches at 14 bases. This CDR3 region has 15 residues. Losses at the gene ends were 4 bases for V and 10 bases for J; bases not matched to a gene: 6. CDR3 sequence (DNA): TGTGCCAGCAGTTATCGGACTAGCGGGGGGCAAGAGCAGTTCTTC. This gives the protein CASSYRTSGGQEQFF.

The gene calls are TRBV4-3 and TRBJ2-3; TRBD1 aligns across 7 bases. The CDR3 has 15 amino acids. In germline, CDR1 is LGHNA, CDR2 YSLEER. V shed 2 bases, J shed 1 base, and the junction held 3 bases outside the gene matches. The CDR3 bases are TGCGCCAGCAGCCAATCGGGACAGCGCACAGATACGCAGTATTTT. Its translation: CASSQSGQRTDTQYF.

The V gene is TRBV12-3 or TRBV12-4, the J gene TRBJ2-2, with TRBD1 identical over 7 bases. This CDR3 contains 13 residues. The V and J ends lost 11 bases and 2 bases, in that order; junction bases with no gene match: 5. This chain's CDR3 is CASDRENTGELFF. The CDR3 DNA reads TGTGCCTCCGACAGGGAAAACACCGGGGAGCTGTTTTTT.

The chain carries TRBV7-2 and TRBJ1-6; a weak D match, TRBD1 (6 bases). Trimming removed 5 bases from V and 10 bases from J, with 12 bases in between. The CDR3 consists of 13 residues. From germline, CDR1 is SGHTA and CDR2 FQGNSA. The CDR3 sequence: CASSKRQGSPLHF. CDR3 DNA sequence: TGTGCCAGCAGCAAACGGCAGGGGTCACCCCTCCACTTT.

The chain uses TRBV3-1 and TRBJ2-5, with a weak D call TRBD2 (5 bases). Trimming cost V 2 bases and J 1 base, with 29 bases left between them. This CDR3 is built from 21 residues. Looked up from germline, CDR1 is LGHDT and CDR2 is YNNKEL (reference sequence). CDR3 protein: CASSQQSGDLMRAGGQETQYF. Here the CDR3 DNA reads TGTGCCAGCAGCCAACAGAGCGGAGACCTTATGAGGGCAGGAGGCCAAGAGACCCAGTACTTC.

The chain carries TRBV11-2 and TRBJ2-5, with D unclear. Per germline, CDR1 SGHAT and CDR2 FQNNGV. V lost 1 base and J lost 2, with 8 bases in between. The CDR3 has 14 residues. The CDR3 nucleotides read TGTGCCAGCAGCTTAGGGTACGCTCAAGAGACCCAGTACTTC. This sequence encodes CASSLGYAQETQYF. The variable domain in full, completed from reference TRBV11-2 and TRBJ2-5, reads EAGVAQSPRYKIIEKRQSVAFWCNPISGHATLYWYQQILGQGPKLLIQFQNNGVVDDSQLPKDRFSAERLKGVDSTLKIQPAKLEDSAVYLCASSLGYAQETQYFGPGTRLLVL.

V gene TRBV12-3 or TRBV12-4 combines with J gene TRBJ2-1; the D is unclear. V shed 6 bases and J shed 2 bases, with 23 bases lying between them. The CDR3 has 18 amino acids. The CDR3 nucleotides read TGTGCCAGCAGCCCAGGTAGAATAGGAGTAAGTACCTACAATGAGCAGTTCTTC. Translated, it gives CASSPGRIGVSTYNEQFF.